This T cell receptor beta chain appears in the sequencing data of a study of beta chain features in type 1 diabetes. The sample holds a few counts of this clone. Other nucleotide sequences from this sample produce the same CDR3. Of the isolated RNA, all was reverse transcribed, and so the sequenced material was expressed TCRB transcripts. Assay: immunoSEQ multiplex PCR; the TCRdb copy retains only in-frame clones and omits some. The sample lists hundreds of thousands of clones, 9.5% to 11% occurring once. The sequence derives from a woman aged 25 to 39 in good health. The sequenced material came from naive CD4+ T cells from blood.

CDR3 amino acids: CASSRDSQETQYF. The CDR3 DNA reads TGCGCCAGCAGCAGGGACAGCCAAGAGACCCAGTACTTC. The J gene is TRBJ2-5, the V gene TRBV5-1; 7 bases are a match to TRBD1. The CDR3 spans 13 residues. The V gene end was trimmed by 4 bases and the J gene end by 1 base; junction bases not matched to a gene: 1. From germline, CDR1 is SGHRS and CDR2 YFSETQ.